This TCR beta chain is from a study of control samples from healthy donors and cancer patients. Using immunoSEQ multiplex PCR, the repertoire was profiled, and TCRdb retains in-frame clones only, with some absent. The sample consists of roughly 120,000 clones, roughly 89% of them appearing once. V lost 0 bases, J lost 1 base, and 4 bases lay in between. The germline V gene encodes CDR1 SGDLS and CDR2 YYNGEE. This CDR3 is 13 amino acids long. This clonotype was sampled from a man aged 30-40 years in good health. The sample consisted of blood. This chain joins TRBV9 and TRBJ2-5; the D is unclear. CDR3 DNA: TGTGCCAGCAGCGTAGCGGCCCAAGAGACCCAGTACTTC. This encodes CASSVAAQETQYF.